Listed below are T cell receptor beta chains from one sample, sequenced in a study of T cells in Graves' hyperthyroidism and ophthalmopathy. One entry per CDR3 protein, called by TCRdb with MiXCR from the multiplex PCR reads. The repertoire holds some 560,000 distinct CDR3 sequences, around 15% seen once, with approximately 15% in the top ten. The sequencing input was blood. The receptor set was obtained from a woman aged 40 to 50 with Graves' hyperthyroidism. CDR3s include the opening cysteine and the closing phenylalanine or tryptophan. A D gene is named only where the DNA matches it firmly. Not all rows give a size; the values are once, few, many and, for expanded clones, a class.

clone size	V gene	D gene	J gene	CDR3 DNA	CDR3 protein
many	TRBV7-9	-	TRBJ1-1	TGTGCCAGCAGCTTAGGAGGGACCACTGAAGCTTTCTTT	CASSLGGTTEAFF
-	TRBV27	-	TRBJ2-4	TGTGCCAGCAGTCCCCTTTTAGCCAAAAACATTCAGTACTTC	CASSPLLAKNIQYF
many	TRBV19	-	TRBJ2-5	TGTGCCAGTAGCGAACCGGGGGCCGCACACCAAGAGACCCAGTACTTC	CASSEPGAAHQETQYF
-	TRBV7-2	TRBD2	TRBJ2-5	TGTGCCAGCAGCTTGGAGCGGGGGCGAGGGGAGACCCAGTACTTC	CASSLERGRGETQYF
many	TRBV6-1	TRBD2	TRBJ2-1	TGTGCCAGCAGTGTTAGCGGGAGCGGCAATGAGCAGTTCTTC	CASSVSGSGNEQFF
many	TRBV20-1	-	TRBJ2-3	TGCAGTGCTATATCAAGTCACACGAGCACAGATACGCAGTATTTT	CSAISSHTSTDTQYF
many	TRBV11-2	TRBD1	TRBJ2-7	TGCGCCAGCAGCATCGGGACAGGGTCCTACGAGCAGTACTTC	CASSIGTGSYEQYF
many	TRBV20-1	-	TRBJ2-7	TGCAGTGCGACTATACCCTCCTACGAGCAGTACTTC	CSATIPSYEQYF
few	TRBV5-8	TRBD1	TRBJ1-4	TGTGCCAGCAGCTATGGACAGGCGTCTAATGAAAAACTGTTTTTT	CASSYGQASNEKLFF
-	TRBV6-1	-	TRBJ1-4	TGTGCCAGCTGGGGGGTCGTAAGTGAAAAACTGTTTTTT	CASWGVVSEKLFF
few	TRBV29-1	-	TRBJ1-2	TGCAGCGTTGTACGGGGGGCGCACGGCTACACCTTC	CSVVRGAHGYTF
many	TRBV29-1	-	TRBJ2-3	TGCAGCGTTACAAGGGAGTGGCTATTAGATACGCAGTATTTT	CSVTREWLLDTQYF
-	TRBV5-1	TRBD1	TRBJ1-2	TGCGCCAGCAGCCCGACTGGACAGGCCAATGGCTACACCTTC	CASSPTGQANGYTF
few	TRBV6-1	TRBD1	TRBJ1-1	TGTGCCAGCAGAATAGGACAGGCTGAAGCTTTCTTT	CASRIGQAEAFF
many	TRBV20-1	-	TRBJ2-3	TGCAGTGCTCCCCAGGGATTGTCTAGCACAGATACGCAGTATTTT	CSAPQGLSSTDTQYF
few	TRBV28	-	TRBJ1-1	TGTGCCAGCAGTTTATACGGGGTGAACACTGAAGCTTTCTTT	CASSLYGVNTEAFF
many	TRBV28	-	TRBJ1-1	TGTGCCAGCAGGCCAGGGGACCCCACTGAAGCTTTCTTT	CASRPGDPTEAFF
many	TRBV2	-	TRBJ1-2	TGTGCCAGCAGTGAATTTACAGGGAGCTATGGCTACACCTTC	CASSEFTGSYGYTF
many	TRBV6-5	-	TRBJ1-6	TGTGCCAGCAGTTACTCGATAAGGACAAAAAATAATTCACCCCTCCACTTT	CASSYSIRTKNNSPLHF
many	TRBV11-2	TRBD2	TRBJ2-5	TGTGCCAGCAGAAGACTAGCGGGAGGAGAGACCCAGTACTTC	CASRRLAGGETQYF
many	TRBV7-2	-	TRBJ2-7	TGTGCCAGCAGCCTGGACCATCAGAGCTACGAGCAGTACTTC	CASSLDHQSYEQYF
-	TRBV7-8	TRBD2	TRBJ2-2	TGTGCCAGCAGCACACCGGGACTAGCGAGCACCGGGGAGCTGTTTTTT	CASSTPGLASTGELFF
-	TRBV14	TRBD2	TRBJ2-3	TGTGCCAGCAGCGACATACTCCGGCGGGGGGGAGGAGATACGCAGTATTTT	CASSDILRRGGGDTQYF
many	TRBV27	-	TRBJ2-7	TGTGCCACCGCGGGTCGGGGCCCCAACGAGCAGTACTTC	CATAGRGPNEQYF
many	TRBV12-3/TRBV12-4	-	TRBJ1-6	TGTGCCAGCAGTTTGAGTGGTGCAGGGACGAATTCACCCCTCCACTTT	CASSLSGAGTNSPLHF
many	TRBV27	-	TRBJ1-6	TGTGCCAGCAACCCACGCGTGCCAGTCGCTAATTCACCCCTCCACTTT	CASNPRVPVANSPLHF
-	TRBV20-1	TRBD1	TRBJ1-3	TGCAGTGCTAGCCCCCGGGACAGCAGCTCTGGAAACACCATATATTTT	CSASPRDSSSGNTIYF
many	TRBV7-2	-	TRBJ2-2	TGTGCCAGCAGCTACAGTGGCGGGGAGCTGTTTTTT	CASSYSGGELFF
few	TRBV6-2/TRBV6-3	-	TRBJ1-1	TGTGCCAGCAGTTACTCAGGGGCGCGGGCGAACACTGAAGCTTTCTTT	CASSYSGARANTEAFF
many	TRBV2	TRBD2	TRBJ2-3	TGTGCCTCAAGAGGAACTAGCGGGATCGAAGATACGCAGTATTTT	CASRGTSGIEDTQYF
many	TRBV28	TRBD1	TRBJ2-7	TGTGCCAGCAGTTTACAGGGGGCCCACGAGCAGTACTTC	CASSLQGAHEQYF
-	TRBV6-2/TRBV6-3	-	TRBJ2-1	TGTGCCAGCAGTCACCTGGGCGGAACAGGGAATGAGCAGTTCTTC	CASSHLGGTGNEQFF
few	TRBV19	-	TRBJ1-5	TGTGCCAGTAGACAGGGCGCAAACAATCAGCCCCAGCATTTT	CASRQGANNQPQHF
-	TRBV19	TRBD1	TRBJ1-5	TGTGCCACCCGGGACAGCAGATATAGCAATCAGCCCCAGCATTTT	CATRDSRYSNQPQHF
-	TRBV27	-	TRBJ1-1	TGTGCCAGCAGTACAACAAAGGGAAATGAAGCTTTCTTT	CASSTTKGNEAFF
few	TRBV24-1	-	TRBJ2-2	TGTGCCACCAGTGATTTGTACAGCACCGGGGAGCTGTTTTTT	CATSDLYSTGELFF
-	TRBV12-3/TRBV12-4	TRBD1	TRBJ1-2	TGTGCCAGCAGTACCGGGACAGCGACAACGAATGGCTACACCTTC	CASSTGTATTNGYTF
-	TRBV5-1	-	TRBJ1-4	TGCGCCAGCAGCTTGGAGGGGCACGGTAATGAAAAACTGTTTTTT	CASSLEGHGNEKLFF
few	TRBV13	-	TRBJ2-2	TGTGCCAGCAATGCTGCCCCGAACACCGGGGAGCTGTTTTTT	CASNAAPNTGELFF
many	TRBV5-1	TRBD2	TRBJ2-3	TGCGCCAGCAACGCGGGACAGGGACTAGCGGAAGGCACAGATACGCAGTATTTT	CASNAGQGLAEGTDTQYF